This TCR beta chain originates from a study of a mutant IDH1 vaccine in newly diagnosed glioma. Specified time point: baseline, week 1 (first vaccination visit). Treatment described: pre-vaccination baseline after standard-of-care therapy. Clones were read by immunoSEQ multiplex PCR, and TCRdb kept only the in-frame ones, dropping some. The sample lists tens of thousands of clones; roughly 80% were seen once. Trimming cost V 4 bases and J 10 bases; bases outside gene matches: 13. The germline CDR1 and CDR2 sequences are SGHRS and YFSETQ. There are 16 residues in the CDR3. The sequenced sample was PBMCs, obtained from a glioma patient treated with radiotherapy, temozolomide or both. The chain employs TRBV5-1 and TRBJ2-1; 11 bases align to TRBD2. The receptor was derived from a man aged 25 to 45 with glioma. CDR3 DNA: TGCGCCAGCAGCCCCCATTTTAGCGGGGGGGCCGGCGAGCAGTTCTTC. This codes for CASSPHFSGGAGEQFF.